The 9 T cell receptor beta chains below were found in one sample sequenced in a study of OX40 agonist ivuxolimab in advanced cancers. The method was the immunoSEQ multiplex PCR assay. Not all clones reach the TCRdb copy of this immuneACCESS table, which keeps in-frame sequences only. Checked studies attribute under half of the gap to unresolved V genes and leave the rest unexplained. The sample table lists tens of thousands of clones, approximately 80% of them with a count of one. The ten largest clonotypes hold 4.4% of the sample. Material: CD4+ or CD8+ T cells sorted from blood, obtained in a trial of the OX40 agonist ivuxolimab. All receptors come from an adult with an advanced solid tumor such as melanoma, head and neck, liver or kidney cancer.

The rearrangement links TRBV28 to TRBJ2-7; 7 bases fit TRBD2. The length of the CDR3 is 16 residues. Germline values: CDR1 MDHEN, CDR2 SYDVKM. Trimming took 3 bases from V and 2 from J; bases not matched to a gene: 10. This chain's CDR3 is CASSFSAGSKPYEQYF. CDR3 DNA sequence: TGTGCCAGCAGTTTCTCAGCGGGGTCGAAGCCCTACGAGCAGTACTTC.

The chain links TRBV5-1 to TRBJ1-2; 9 nucleotides agree with TRBD1. The ends lost 4 bases at V and 4 bases at J; junction bases unmatched: 11. Germline CDR1 and CDR2: SGHRS and YFSETQ. There are 16 residues in the CDR3. As DNA, the CDR3 is TGCGCCAGCAGCAATACGGGACAGGGTTCGGGCTATGGCTACACCTTC. Translating it yields CASSNTGQGSGYGYTF.

The rearrangement uses TRBV18 and TRBJ2-7; possibly TRBD1 or TRBD2 for D (5 bases each). The V end was cut by 3 bases, the J end by 0 bases, with 15 bases between. There are 16 residues in the CDR3. Germline CDR1 is KGHSH and CDR2 is LQKENI. The CDR3 loop is CASSPFGTASSYEQYF. As DNA, the CDR3 is TGTGCCAGCTCACCCTTTGGGACCGCCAGCTCCTACGAGCAGTACTTC.

The chain recombines TRBV7-2 with TRBJ2-5; TRBD1 might be the D (6 bases). V lost 2 bases and J lost 5, with 12 bases in between. Per germline, CDR1 SGHTA and CDR2 FQGNSA. This CDR3 is built from 14 residues. The CDR3, as DNA: TGTGCCAGCAGCTTAAACAGGGCTTGGGAGACCCAGTACTTC. This codes for CASSLNRAWETQYF.

The chain joins TRBV7-9 to TRBJ2-5; 13 bases match TRBD2. The length of the CDR3 is 14 residues. The germline CDR1 and CDR2 sequences are SEHNR and FQNEAQ (reference sequence). Germline trimming cut 6 bases from V and 4 bases from J; bases unmatched to any gene: 2. The CDR3 loop is CASRLAGGGETQYF. In DNA form, the CDR3 reads TGTGCCAGCAGACTAGCGGGAGGGGGAGAGACCCAGTACTTC.

With regard to this clone: The junction shows a germline mismatch at one end, possibly a read error. The J gene is TRBJ2-1, the V gene TRBV18; possibly TRBD2 for D (7 bases). The V gene's germline CDR1 is KGHSH and CDR2 LQKENI. This CDR3 region has 12 residues. The CDR3: CAGSPRGGGLFF. CDR3 sequence (DNA): TGTGCCGGCTCACCTCGGGGAGGGGGACTGTTCTTC.

The chain carries TRBV18 and TRBJ2-1, with 8 bases aligning to TRBD1. J lost 5 bases, V lost 0 bases, and 0 bases had no gene match. Germline assignment: CDR1 KGHSH and CDR2 LQKENI. The CDR3 is 14 amino acids. The CDR3, as DNA: TGTGCCAGCTCACCACCGGGACAGGACAATGAGCAGTTCTTC. Its translation: CASSPPGQDNEQFF.

This clone has a single count. J is TRBJ2-7 and V is TRBV5-6; the D is unclear. V was cut by 3 bases and J by 2 bases, with 3 bases left in between. Germline V CDR1 and CDR2: SGHDT, YYEEEE. The CDR3 is 11 residues long. The CDR3 coding sequence is TGTGCCAGCAGCTCCGCCTACGAGCAGTACTTC. It encodes CASSSAYEQYF.

As to this clone: The junction departs from germline at one end; a sequencing error may be responsible. V is TRBV4-1 and J is TRBJ1-2; 7 nucleotides agree with TRBD1. Germline V gene data show CDR1 as MGHRA and CDR2 as YSYEKL. The CDR3 is 14 amino acids. CDR3 in amino acids: CASSQGTVLSGYTF. DNA for the CDR3: TGCGCCAGCAGTCAAGGGACAGTTCTAAGTGGCTACACCTTC.